This TCR beta chain was recorded in a study of T cells in Graves' hyperthyroidism and ophthalmopathy. The wider study: Peripheral blood sampling occurred at initial diagnosis, before any treatment. Overall study results and limits: Expanded thyroid clonotypes (above 0.001) were mostly also found in blood.

Looked up from germline, CDR1 is MNHNS and CDR2 is SASEGT. The V end was cut by 2 bases, the J end by 3 bases, with 13 bases between. The CDR3 loop spans 15 amino acids. RNA transcripts yielded amplified TCR beta CDR3 regions. TCR CDR3 underwent first-round RT-PCR with the HTBI primer set. TCRdb reprocessed the multiplex PCR reads via MiXCR and lists one record per CDR3 protein. The sample has 300,000 to 450,000 distinct CDR3 sequences, around 25% seen once. In this sample, this clonotype turned up a few times. Its antigen is not identified. The sequence was collected from a man aged 45-60 years with Graves' hyperthyroidism. V gene TRBV6-1 combines with J gene TRBJ1-2; D might be TRBD1 (6 bases). The sequenced material came from blood. In DNA form, the CDR3 reads TGTGCCAGCAGTGAAATCGCGGACAGATACTATGGCTACACCTTC. It codes for CASSEIADRYYGYTF.